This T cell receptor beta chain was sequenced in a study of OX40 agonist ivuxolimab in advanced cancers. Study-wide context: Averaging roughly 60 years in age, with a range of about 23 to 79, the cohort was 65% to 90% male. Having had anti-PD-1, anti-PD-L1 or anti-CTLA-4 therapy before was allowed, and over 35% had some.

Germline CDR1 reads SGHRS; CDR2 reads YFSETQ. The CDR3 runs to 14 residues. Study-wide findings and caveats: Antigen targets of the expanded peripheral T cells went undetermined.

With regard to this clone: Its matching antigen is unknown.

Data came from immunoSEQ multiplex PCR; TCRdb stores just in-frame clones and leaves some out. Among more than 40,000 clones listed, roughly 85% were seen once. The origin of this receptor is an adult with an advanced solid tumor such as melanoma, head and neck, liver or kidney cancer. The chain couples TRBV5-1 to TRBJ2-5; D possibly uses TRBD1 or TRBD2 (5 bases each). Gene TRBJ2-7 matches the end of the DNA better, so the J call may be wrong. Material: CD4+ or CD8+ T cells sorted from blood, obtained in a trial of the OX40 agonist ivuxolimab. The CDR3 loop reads CASSSGTIGYEQYF. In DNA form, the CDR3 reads TGCGCCAGCAGCTCCGGGACCATCGGCTACGAGCAGTACTTC.